The subject of this entry is one T cell receptor (beta chain). The antigen remains undetermined. Method: immunoSEQ multiplex PCR; TCRdb's copy keeps in-frame clones and lacks some. The data show 75,000 to 100,000 clones, just over 85% seen once. The data belong to a study of T cell responses to AZD1222 COVID-19 vaccine. Study-level results: As reported, nearly half of all spike-specific TCRs target variant regions that are unmutated.

The CDR3 has 14 residues. Per germline, CDR1 SGHRS and CDR2 YFSETQ. V lost 1 base, J lost 0 bases, and 7 bases lay in between. The material sequenced was peripheral blood, taken on day 0 of AZD1222 vaccination. V gene TRBV5-1 combines with J gene TRBJ1-1; D is uncertain. The receptor's source is an adult in good health. This CDR3 is CASSLSGMNTEAFF. Written as DNA, the CDR3 is TGCGCCAGCAGCTTGTCCGGGATGAACACTGAAGCTTTCTTT.